These 29 T cell receptor beta chains were all obtained from the same sample, sequenced in a study of CD8 T cells in ankylosing spondylitis. One entry per CDR3 protein results from TCRdb running MiXCR on the 5' RACE reads. The sample holds around 340,000 distinct CDR3 sequences, 20% to 25% seen once. Sample: blood, either unsorted or a sorted T cell fraction (not recorded which). The source of these receptors is a male donor with ankylosing spondylitis or in good health (not recorded which).

This clonotype was counted only a few times. The chain links TRBV7-3 to TRBJ2-5; D tentatively fits TRBD1 or TRBD2 (5 bases each). Trimming cost V 4 bases and J 5 bases, with 17 bases left between them. Germline V gives CDR1 SGHTA, CDR2 FQGTGA. This CDR3 has 15 residues. The CDR3 DNA sequence: TGTGCCAGCAGCTCATCCGGGACGCCGGGGGAGACCCAGTACTTC. It codes for CASSSSGTPGETQYF.

The chain joins TRBV20-1 to TRBJ1-2; D gene unclear. This CDR3 has 9 amino acids. V gave up 3 bases and J gave up 7 bases, with 3 bases separating them. In germline, CDR1 is DFQATT, CDR2 SNEGSKA (reference sequence). CDR3 in amino acids: CSASSGYTF. CDR3 nucleotide sequence: TGCAGTGCTAGTTCTGGCTACACCTTC.

For this clonotype: Sequence at one end of the junction differs from germline and may be a read error. V gene TRBV12-3 or TRBV12-4 combines with J gene TRBJ2-7; D not resolved. The CDR3 contains 12 residues. CDR3 region: CASSPPAHEQNF. CDR3 sequence (DNA): TGTGCCAGCAGCCCGCCCGCCCACGAGCAGAACTTC.

The J gene is TRBJ2-2, the V gene TRBV4-1; D might be TRBD1 (5 bases). From germline, CDR1 is MGHRA and CDR2 YSYEKL. The CDR3 totals 17 residues. V lost 4 bases and J lost 5, with 20 bases in between. CDR3: CASSPSWQGGWTGELFF. In nucleotides, the CDR3 is TGCGCCAGCAGCCCCTCCTGGCAGGGCGGCTGGACCGGGGAGCTGTTTTTT.

The rearrangement joins TRBV4-1 to TRBJ2-7, with 11 bases aligning to TRBD1. There are 16 residues in the CDR3. Trimming cost V 4 bases and J 0 bases; bases outside gene matches: 5. Germline V gene sequence: CDR1 MGHRA, CDR2 YSYEKL. The CDR3 DNA is TGCGCCAGCAGCCCCGGGACAGGGGGATCCTCCTACGAGCAGTACTTC. It encodes CASSPGTGGSSYEQYF.

The chain recombines TRBV4-1 with TRBJ2-2; D ambiguous. Trimming stripped 3 bases from V and 9 bases from J, with 20 bases between. The CDR3 runs to 16 residues. The V gene's germline CDR1 is MGHRA and CDR2 YSYEKL. For the CDR3, the DNA is TGCGCCAGCAGCCAGGCCTTTAGTATGGGGTTTCGGGAGCTGTTTTTT. Its protein product is CASSQAFSMGFRELFF.

This chain connects TRBV5-5 to TRBJ2-7; 9 bases fit TRBD1. V shed 6 bases and J 2 bases; nucleotides not matched to a gene: 9. CDR3 length: 15 residues. Germline CDR1 and CDR2: SGHKS and YYEKEE (reference sequence). CDR3 coding DNA: TGTGCCAGCACCCCTTGGGGACAGGGCACCTACGAGCAGTACTTC. This sequence encodes CASTPWGQGTYEQYF.

The gene calls are TRBV7-6 and TRBJ2-2, with D maybe TRBD2 (5 bases). Germline lookup yields CDR1 SGHVS and CDR2 FNYEAQ. This CDR3 region has 14 residues. The V end was cut by 0 bases, the J end by 4 bases, with 6 bases between. CDR3 in DNA: TGTGCCAGCAGCTTAGCCGCGGGCACCGGGGAGCTGTTTTTT. It encodes CASSLAAGTGELFF.

The chain links TRBV21-1 to TRBJ2-5; the D call in the table, TRBD1, was not verified against the DNA. TRBV21-1 is labeled a pseudogene. The length of the CDR3 is 14 residues. CDR3 sequence reads: CASKQGIPQETQYF. CDR3 nucleotides: TGTGCCAGCAAACAGGGGATACCACAAGAGACCCAGTACTTC.

The V call is TRBV5-6, the J call TRBJ2-3; 7 bases are shared with TRBD2. J gave up 5 bases and V 5 bases, and 11 bases lay outside the gene matches. There are 15 residues in the CDR3. Germline V CDR1 and CDR2: SGHDT, YYEEEE. CDR3 bases: TGTGCCAGCAGATACCGGGACTATGAATTAGATACGCAGTATTTT. Amino acid sequence: CASRYRDYELDTQYF.

This clonotype was seen a handful of times. This chain connects TRBV20-1 to TRBJ2-1; TRBD2 matches at 13 bases. The V segment lost 5 bases and the J segment 6 bases; nucleotides outside the gene matches: 4. Germline loops: CDR1 DFQATT, CDR2 SNEGSKA (reference sequence). CDR3 length: 14 residues. CDR3 protein: CSAPTSGGANEQFF. CDR3 nucleotide sequence: TGCAGTGCTCCAACTAGCGGGGGGGCCAATGAGCAGTTCTTC.

The rearrangement links TRBV12-3 or TRBV12-4 to TRBJ2-7; D is perhaps TRBD1 (6 bases). The ends were cut back, 6 bases at V and 5 bases at J, with 20 bases in the middle. The CDR3 has 15 residues. CDR3 coding DNA: TGTGCCAGCAGACAAACAGGGTCAGGCTTCGACGAGCAGTACTTC. Translating it yields CASRQTGSGFDEQYF.

The genes are TRBV5-4 and TRBJ2-4; tentatively, D is TRBD1 (5 bases). Germline V gene data show CDR1 as SGHNT and CDR2 as YYREEE (reference sequence). Trimming took 0 bases from V and 6 from J, leaving 10 bases between them. The CDR3 runs to 14 residues. The CDR3 DNA reads TGTGCCAGCAGCTTGGGACAGAAAGCAAACATTCAGTACTTC. This gives the protein CASSLGQKANIQYF.

The chain uses TRBV6-5 and TRBJ1-4; no clear D gene. The CDR3 sequence is 13 residues long. CDR1 is MNHEY and CDR2 is SVGAGI in the germline V gene. CDR3 sequence (DNA): TGTGCTTCGTGGAGTCTGACCAATGAAAAACTGTTTTTT. As protein: CASWSLTNEKLFF.

This clonotype was picked up a small number of times. V and J are TRBV7-9 and TRBJ1-5; maybe TRBD1 (6 bases). The V end was cut by 5 bases, the J end by 0 bases, with 11 bases between. This CDR3 has 15 residues. Germline values: CDR1 SEHNR, CDR2 FQNEAQ (reference sequence). The CDR3 spells CASSQGGPSNQPQHF. The CDR3 DNA reads TGTGCCAGCAGCCAAGGGGGTCCTAGCAATCAGCCCCAGCATTTT.

As DNA, the CDR3 is TGCAGTGCTAGAGCGGCGGCTAGCGGGCGCCCCTACAATGAGCAGTTCTTC. This sequence encodes CSARAAASGRPYNEQFF. V is TRBV20-1 and J is TRBJ2-1; 8 positions agree with TRBD2. CDR1 and CDR2 from the germline V gene are DFQATT and SNEGSKA (reference sequence). The CDR3 is made up of 17 amino acids. The V segment lost 1 base and the J segment 2 bases; nucleotides outside the gene matches: 10.

The chain is built from TRBV7-9 and TRBJ2-2; D is possibly TRBD1 or TRBD2 (5 bases each). V lost 4 bases, J lost 7 bases, and 16 bases lay in between. CDR3 length equals 15 residues. CDR1 and CDR2 (germline): SEHNR, FQNEAQ (reference sequence). The CDR3 reads CASSSGATRDGELFF. Here the CDR3 DNA reads TGTGCCAGCAGCTCCGGGGCCACGAGGGACGGGGAGCTGTTTTTT. Looking up the rest from reference TRBV7-9 and TRBJ2-2 gives the full variable domain: DTGVSQNPRHKITKRGQNVTFRCDPISEHNRLYWYRQTLGQGPEFLTYFQNEAQLEKSRLLSDRFSAERPKGSFSTLEIQRTEQGDSAMYLCASSSGATRDGELFFGEGSRLTVL.

This clonotype has just a few counts. The chain links TRBV15 to TRBJ2-5; no reliable D call. This CDR3 is 12 amino acids long. Trimming left V 6 bases short and J 2 bases short, with 7 bases between. Germline V gene sequence: CDR1 LNHNV, CDR2 YYDKDF (reference sequence). The CDR3 loop is CATRHLQETQYF. In DNA form, the CDR3 reads TGTGCCACCAGACACCTGCAAGAGACCCAGTACTTC. Combining the CDR3 with reference TRBV15 and TRBJ2-5 gives the whole variable domain DAMVIQNPRYQVTQFGKPVTLSCSQTLNHNVMYWYQQKSSQAPKLLFHYYDKDFNNEADTPDNFQSRRPNTSFCFLDIRSPGLGDTAMYLCATRHLQETQYFGPGTRLLVL.

This clonotype was detected a few times. This chain uses TRBV24-1 with TRBJ2-1; D may be TRBD2 (6 bases). Trimming removed 0 bases from V and 3 bases from J, with 11 bases in between. The CDR3 has 16 amino acids. CDR1 KGHDR and CDR2 SFDVKD come from the germline V gene. CDR3 sequence (DNA): TGTGCCACCAGTGATTTGCGGGGAGGATACTACAATGAGCAGTTCTTC. The encoded protein is CATSDLRGGYYNEQFF.

This chain links TRBV13 with TRBJ2-7, with 9 bases identical to TRBD2. CDR3 length: 13 amino acids. Germline values: CDR1 PRHDT, CDR2 FYEKMQ (reference sequence). With V trimmed by 5 bases and J by 4 bases, 3 bases remained unmatched. The CDR3, as DNA: TGTGCCAGCAGCAGAACTAGCGGGTACGAGCAGTACTTC. Encoded protein: CASSRTSGYEQYF.

CDR3 sequence: CASSFTGYHTEAFF. The CDR3 nucleotides read TGTGCCAGCAGCTTTACAGGGTATCACACTGAAGCTTTCTTT. The chain joins TRBV11-2 to TRBJ1-1; a weak D match, TRBD1 (6 bases). Germline CDR1 reads SGHAT; CDR2 reads FQNNGV. This CDR3 has 14 amino acids. V was cut by 3 bases and J by 3 bases, with 11 bases left in between.

In DNA, the CDR3 is TGTGCCAGCAGCCAGTTAGGCGAATCCTACGAGCAGTACTTC. It translates to CASSQLGESYEQYF. The chain uses TRBV14 and TRBJ2-7, with D uncertain. There are 14 residues in the CDR3. Germline CDR1 reads SGHDN; CDR2 reads FVKESK. V lost 3 bases and J lost 1, with 10 bases in between. Full variable domain (rest looked up from reference TRBV14 and TRBJ2-7): EAGVTQFPSHSVIEKGQTVTLRCDPISGHDNLYWYRRVMGKEIKFLLHFVKESKQDESGMPNNRFLAERTGGTYSTLKVQPAELEDSGVYFCASSQLGESYEQYFGPGTRLTVT.

This clonotype has only a few counts. J is TRBJ2-5 and V is TRBV11-2, with 10 positions matching TRBD1. The trim removed 4 bases at V and 2 bases at J, leaving 7 bases unmatched. The CDR3 is made up of 16 amino acids. Germline V lookup: CDR1 SGHAT, CDR2 FQNNGV. The CDR3 region has the DNA TGTGCCAGCAGCTCTGGACAGGGGGGGCCACAAGAGACCCAGTACTTC. Translation gives CASSSGQGGPQETQYF.

This sequence joins TRBV12-3 or TRBV12-4 and TRBJ2-7; tentatively, D is TRBD2 (5 bases). CDR3 size: 14 residues. V was pared by 5 bases and J by 2 bases, with 13 bases between. The CDR3, as DNA: TGTGCCAGCAGTGAAACGAGTAGCGCCTACGAGCAGTACTTC. It encodes CASSETSSAYEQYF.

This clonotype has just a few counts. The chain employs TRBV12-3 or TRBV12-4 and TRBJ2-2; D is unclear. This CDR3 is 14 amino acids long. V dropped 2 bases and J dropped 6 bases, with 10 bases sitting between them. Here the CDR3 DNA reads TGTGCCAGCAGTTTATCCCCGGTCTCCGGGGAGCTGTTTTTT. Its translation: CASSLSPVSGELFF.

The table lists this clonotype with a few counts. The chain carries TRBV12-3 or TRBV12-4 and TRBJ2-2, with TRBD1 matching 9 bases. V trimming: 4 bases; J trimming: 1 base; junction bases outside the gene matches: 7. This CDR3 region has 17 residues. CDR3 sequence reads: CASSSHGTGMNTGELFF. Written as DNA, the CDR3 is TGTGCCAGCAGTTCACACGGGACAGGGATGAACACCGGGGAGCTGTTTTTT.

The gene calls are TRBV12-3 or TRBV12-4 and TRBJ2-5; D may be TRBD1 or TRBD2 (5 bases each). Trimming shortened V by 6 bases and J by 5 bases, and 16 bases separated the two germline ends. The CDR3 sequence is 14 residues long. DNA of the CDR3: TGTGCCAGCAGCCCGGGACCCACGGGGGAGACCCAGTACTTC. Residues: CASSPGPTGETQYF.

In its sample, this clonotype was seen a few times. The chain couples TRBV5-5 to TRBJ2-6; D unclear. CDR3 size: 16 residues. Germline assignment: CDR1 SGHKS and CDR2 YYEKEE (reference sequence). V gave up 0 bases and J gave up 4 bases, with 11 bases separating them. CDR3 nucleotides: TGTGCCAGCAGCTTGGTCAGGATATACGGGGCCAACGTCCTGACTTTC. It specifies CASSLVRIYGANVLTF.

This clonotype was observed a few times. The chain combines TRBV29-1 with TRBJ2-3; D remains ambiguous. CDR1 and CDR2 (germline): SQVTM, ANQGSEA. The CDR3 extends over 17 amino acids. V was trimmed by 3 bases and J by 0 bases, leaving 19 bases between them. CDR3: CSVEGMRRNPSTDTQYF. CDR3 bases: TGCAGCGTTGAGGGGATGAGGCGGAACCCTAGCACAGATACGCAGTATTTT.